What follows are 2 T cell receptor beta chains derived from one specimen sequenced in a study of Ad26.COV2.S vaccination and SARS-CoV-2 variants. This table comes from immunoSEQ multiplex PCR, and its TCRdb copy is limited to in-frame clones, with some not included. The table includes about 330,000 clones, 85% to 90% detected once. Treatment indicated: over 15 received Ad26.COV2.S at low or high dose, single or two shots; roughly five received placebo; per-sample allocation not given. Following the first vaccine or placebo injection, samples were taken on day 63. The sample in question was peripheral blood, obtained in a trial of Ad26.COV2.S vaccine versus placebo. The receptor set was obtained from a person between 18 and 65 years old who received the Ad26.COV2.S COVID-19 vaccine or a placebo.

CDR3: CASSPVFGTDNQPQHF. The CDR3 DNA sequence: TGTGCCAGCTCACCAGTGTTTGGGACAGACAATCAGCCCCAGCATTTT. This chain uses TRBV18 with TRBJ1-5, with 7 bases fitting TRBD1. Trimming at V came to 2 bases and at J to 3 bases, leaving 7 bases not matched to a gene. From germline, CDR1 is KGHSH and CDR2 LQKENI. This CDR3 has 16 residues.

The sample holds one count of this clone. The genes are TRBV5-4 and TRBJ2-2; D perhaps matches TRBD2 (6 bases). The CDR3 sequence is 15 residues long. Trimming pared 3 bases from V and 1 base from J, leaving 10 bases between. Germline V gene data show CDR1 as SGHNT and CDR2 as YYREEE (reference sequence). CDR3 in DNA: TGTGCCAGCAGCTGGCGCGGGGAGAACACCGGGGAGCTGTTTTTT. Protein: CASSWRGENTGELFF.